These T cell receptor beta chains were read from a single sample in a study of control samples from healthy donors and cancer patients. The method was immunoSEQ multiplex PCR; TCRdb's version includes in-frame clones alone and lacks a portion of them. The table has roughly 80,000 clones, roughly 90% seen once. Specimen: blood. The receptors were sampled from a man aged 45-65 years in good health. Each CDR3 is given with its conserved first and last residue. The order of the fields is clone size, J gene, D gene, V gene, CDR3 protein, CDR3 DNA. The D gene is left open where the match is weak. Clone sizes are given selectively: once, few, many, or a class where the clone is expanded.

once TRBJ1-2 - TRBV6-1 CASSDPPNGYTF TGTGCCAGCAGTGATCCTCCGAATGGCTACACCTTC
few TRBJ1-5 TRBD1 TRBV6-5 CASSYDRAGQPQHF TGTGCCAGCAGTTACGACAGGGCAGGCCAGCCCCAGCATTTT
- TRBJ2-7 TRBD2 TRBV6-2/TRBV6-3 CASSSSGGIYEQYF TGTGCCAGCAGTTCTAGCGGGGGGATTTACGAGCAGTACTTC
- TRBJ1-2 - TRBV7-8 CASSLGSGDGYTF TGTGCCAGCAGCTTAGGGTCTGGGGATGGCTACACCTTC
- TRBJ1-5 - TRBV5-6 CASSFEGKQPQHF TGTGCCAGCAGCTTCGAGGGAAAGCAGCCCCAGCATTTT
- TRBJ1-2 - TRBV5-4 CASSLGIPITRDYGYTF TGTGCCAGCAGCTTGGGGATTCCTATTACACGGGATTATGGCTACACCTTC
- TRBJ1-1 - TRBV29-1 CSAYVIRNTEAFF TGCAGCGCCTACGTTATAAGGAACACTGAAGCTTTCTTT
- TRBJ1-2 - TRBV30 CAWGDLGARGYTF TGTGCCTGGGGGGATTTGGGGGCGCGTGGCTACACCTTC
- TRBJ2-5 TRBD2 TRBV5-1 CASSLLAGVQETQYF TGCGCCAGCAGTTTACTAGCGGGGGTCCAAGAGACCCAGTACTTC
- TRBJ1-4 - TRBV6-5 CASSYIRGEKLFF TGTGCCAGCAGTTACATCCGCGGTGAAAAACTGTTTTTT